The clone carrying this TCR beta chain has only a few counts. This specimen belongs to a study of blood T cell repertoires in COVID-19. Study-wide background: Italy, Spain and the United States were the sources of the convalescent and acute COVID-19 samples. Sample material is recorded as cDNA or gDNA derived from T cells, B-cell-depleted T cells, or PBMCs.

Original analysis: Amplification from reference gene primers served as the basis for estimated nucleated cell counts. Sequencing was performed with immunoSEQ multiplex PCR; in TCRdb, only in-frame clones are kept and a portion is missing. The DNA gave D and trimming, while V, J and clone size come from that table. Counted here are about 130,000 clones, 60% to 85% occurring once; the ten biggest clones make up roughly a fifth. Trimming took off 6 bases at V and 3 bases at J, with 19 bases between the two ends. The CDR3 has 16 residues. CDR1 SGHTA and CDR2 FQGNSA come from the germline V gene. The chain employs TRBV7-2 and TRBJ2-3; D is undetermined. This receptor was identified in a man older than 75 with acute or convalescent COVID-19. The specimen sequenced was peripheral blood. CDR3 nucleotides: TGTGCCAGCAGTTATAATCCTTTAGCTAGTACAGATACGCAGTATTTT. Its translation is CASSYNPLASTDTQYF.